The 28 T cell receptor beta chains below come from one sample, sequenced in a study of T cell responses to AZD1222 COVID-19 vaccine. Profiled with immunoSEQ multiplex PCR; TCRdb holds only in-frame clones, not every one. This table holds 110,000 to 150,000 clones, 92% found once. The sample was peripheral blood, taken on day 0 of AZD1222 vaccination. All receptors derive from an adult in good health.

The genes are TRBV12-5 and TRBJ2-7; 8 nucleotides align to TRBD1. The CDR3 spans 15 residues. Germline CDR1 LGHNT, CDR2 FRNRAP. V gave up 6 bases and J gave up 0 bases; unmatched junction bases: 7. CDR3 DNA sequence: TGTGCTAGTGGCTGGGACAGGCTCGCCTCCTACGAGCAGTACTTC. It translates to CASGWDRLASYEQYF.

The gene calls are TRBV2 and TRBJ1-3; D is unclear. The V gene lost 1 base and the J gene lost 0 bases, with 7 bases spanning the gap. The germline CDR1 and CDR2 sequences are SNHLY and FYNNEI. This CDR3 has 15 amino acids. The CDR3 bases are TGTGCCAGCAGTGAAGAAGGAGTCTCTGGAAACACCATATATTTT. Its protein is CASSEEGVSGNTIYF. Complete variable domain (other parts from reference TRBV2 and TRBJ1-3): EPEVTQTPSHQVTQMGQEVILRCVPISNHLYFYWYRQILGQKVEFLVSFYNNEISEKSEIFDDQFSVERPDGSNFTLKIRSTKLEDSAMYFCASSEEGVSGNTIYFGEGSWLTVV.

The chain links TRBV6-5 to TRBJ2-2; D gene ambiguous. CDR1 is MNHEY and CDR2 is SVGAGI in the germline V gene. V dropped 6 bases and J dropped 4 bases, with 6 bases sitting between them. The CDR3 covers 12 residues. The CDR3 nucleotides are TGTGCCAGCAGGCCGAGCACCGGGGAGCTGTTTTTT. Protein sequence: CASRPSTGELFF.

The genes are TRBV5-1 and TRBJ2-2; D gene unclear. CDR3 length: 15 residues. The V gene lost 4 bases and the J gene lost 0 bases, with 10 bases spanning the gap. The germline V gene encodes CDR1 SGHRS and CDR2 YFSETQ. The CDR3 spells CASSQRLANTGELFF. The CDR3 DNA reads as TGCGCCAGCAGCCAGAGACTGGCGAACACCGGGGAGCTGTTTTTT.

The chain has TRBV24-1 and TRBJ2-5; D is unclear. The germline gives CDR1 KGHDR, CDR2 SFDVKD. The CDR3 spans 14 residues. Trimming removed 3 bases at V and 0 bases at J, with 7 bases between. The CDR3 coding sequence is TGTGCCACCAGTGATCCTGTCTACCAAGAGACCCAGTACTTC. The encoded protein is CATSDPVYQETQYF.

The CDR3 loop is CASSYSVGGNEKLFF. The CDR3 DNA sequence: TGTGCCAGCAGTTACTCCGTAGGGGGTAATGAAAAACTGTTTTTT. This chain links TRBV6-2 or TRBV6-3 with TRBJ1-4; D is possibly TRBD1 (6 bases). The CDR3 spans 15 residues. Trimming took off 0 bases at V and 4 bases at J, with 9 bases between the two ends. Germline lookup yields CDR1 MNHEY and CDR2 SVGEGT.

The chain has TRBV5-6 and TRBJ1-6; 10 nucleotides match TRBD1. From germline, CDR1 is SGHDT and CDR2 YYEEEE. Unmatched junction bases numbered 8, after V lost 4 bases and J lost 7 bases. CDR3 length equals 16 residues. The CDR3 bases are TGTGCCAGCAGCCTGCTCCCGGGACAGGGGAATTCACCCCTCCACTTT. Amino acids: CASSLLPGQGNSPLHF.

This clone occurred a few times. The chain uses TRBV28 and TRBJ1-1, with TRBD1 matching over 8 bases. Trimming at V came to 1 base and at J to 11 bases, leaving 9 bases not matched to a gene. This CDR3 region has 14 residues. Germline V gives CDR1 MDHEN, CDR2 SYDVKM. The chain's CDR3 is CASSLSAGGFGAFF. The CDR3 DNA reads as TGTGCCAGCAGTTTATCCGCAGGGGGCTTTGGGGCTTTCTTT.

This chain connects TRBV5-5 to TRBJ2-1; 7 bases agree with TRBD2. The J segment lost 4 bases and the V segment lost 0 bases, leaving 13 bases of the junction unmatched. This CDR3 contains 18 residues. Germline values: CDR1 SGHKS, CDR2 YYEKEE (reference sequence). CDR3 bases: TGTGCCAGCAGCTTGGCCGACTATGGGCTAGCGGCATACAATGAGCAGTTCTTC. This gives the protein CASSLADYGLAAYNEQFF. Using reference TRBV5-5 and TRBJ2-1 for the parts outside the CDR3, the full variable domain is DAGVTQSPTHLIKTRGQQVTLRCSPISGHKSVSWYQQVLGQGPQFIFQYYEKEERGRGNFPDRFSARQFPNYSSELNVNALLLGDSALYLCASSLADYGLAAYNEQFFGPGTRLTVL.

The chain uses TRBV20-1 and TRBJ1-5; 7 bases match TRBD1. Germline lookup yields CDR1 DFQATT and CDR2 SNEGSKA (reference sequence). V lost 3 bases, J lost 8 bases, and 10 bases stayed unmatched. This CDR3 contains 14 residues. DNA for the CDR3: TGCAGTGCTAGTAAACGACAGGGAGGGAAGCCCCAGCATTTT. Its protein is CSASKRQGGKPQHF.

V gene TRBV27 combines with J gene TRBJ1-1, with TRBD1 as a possible D gene (6 bases). The V end was cut by 5 bases, the J end by 3 bases, with 10 bases between. CDR3 length equals 13 residues. Germline lookup yields CDR1 MNHEY and CDR2 SMNVEV (reference sequence). CDR3 amino acids: CASSVNRDTEAFF. The CDR3 nucleotides read TGTGCCAGCAGTGTAAACAGGGACACTGAAGCTTTCTTT.

This chain uses TRBV5-6 with TRBJ1-2; D is unclear. There are 15 residues in the CDR3. Germline CDR1 and CDR2: SGHDT and YYEEEE. Trimming took 0 bases from V and 8 from J, leaving 17 bases between them. CDR3 sequence (DNA): TGTGCCAGCAGCTTGGAGGTAGTGTCCCCAGGAGGCTACACCTTC. Translated: CASSLEVVSPGGYTF.

The rearrangement joins TRBV6-5 to TRBJ1-2; TRBD1 matches at 9 bases. J lost 5 bases, V lost 5 bases, and 9 bases had no gene match. The CDR3 is made up of 15 amino acids. Germline assignment: CDR1 MNHEY and CDR2 SVGAGI. The CDR3 sequence: CASSPYETGGYGYTF. The CDR3 nucleotides are TGTGCCAGCAGTCCGTACGAGACAGGGGGATATGGCTACACCTTC.

The chain employs TRBV15 and TRBJ2-1; D remains ambiguous. Germline V gene sequence: CDR1 LNHNV, CDR2 YYDKDF (reference sequence). The CDR3 is 15 amino acids. V gave up 0 bases and J gave up 6 bases, with 12 bases separating them. For the CDR3, the DNA is TGTGCCACCAGCAGAGATCACGGTCTTTCCAATGAGCAGTTCTTC. This translates into CATSRDHGLSNEQFF. The full variable domain, rest sourced from reference TRBV15 and TRBJ2-1, is DAMVIQNPRYQVTQFGKPVTLSCSQTLNHNVMYWYQQKSSQAPKLLFHYYDKDFNNEADTPDNFQSRRPNTSFCFLDIRSPGLGDTAMYLCATSRDHGLSNEQFFGPGTRLTVL.

This chain links TRBV9 with TRBJ1-3; unclear D gene. The length of the CDR3 is 15 residues. Germline V gives CDR1 SGDLS, CDR2 YYNGEE. V lost 2 bases and J 0 bases, leaving 9 bases between the germline ends. CDR3 DNA sequence: TGTGCCAGCAGCGTTTCGACGAGCTCTGGAAACACCATATATTTT. Amino acids: CASSVSTSSGNTIYF.

The chain is built from TRBV30 and TRBJ1-3; maybe TRBD1 (6 bases). Germline V gives CDR1 GTSNPN, CDR2 SVGIG (reference sequence). The V gene lost 3 bases and the J gene lost 0 bases, with 12 bases spanning the gap. This CDR3 has 15 residues. CDR3 coding DNA: TGTGCCTGGAGAACAGAAGGGGGCTCTGGAAACACCATATATTTT. Protein sequence: CAWRTEGGSGNTIYF.

This chain links TRBV6-1 with TRBJ1-1; D possibly corresponds to TRBD1 (5 bases). This CDR3 has 15 amino acids. Germline V gene sequence: CDR1 MNHNS, CDR2 SASEGT. Trimming cost V 6 bases and J 0 bases, with 14 bases left between them. CDR3 region: CASSYDSQLNTEAFF. CDR3 bases: TGTGCCAGCAGCTACGACAGCCAATTGAACACTGAAGCTTTCTTT.

The rearrangement links TRBV6-5 to TRBJ2-7, with D unclear. CDR1 is MNHEY, CDR2 SVGAGI, per germline. Trimming shortened V by 6 bases and J by 4 bases, and 4 bases separated the two germline ends. The CDR3 is 10 amino acids. The CDR3 region has the DNA TGTGCCAGCAGGGTGTACGAGCAGTACTTC. This encodes CASRVYEQYF.

This clone was recorded only once. This sequence joins TRBV7-6 and TRBJ2-1, with 11 bases matching TRBD2. CDR1 SGHVS and CDR2 FNYEAQ come from the germline V gene. This CDR3 contains 20 residues. Trimming took 2 bases from V and 2 from J; bases not matched to a gene: 14. Written as DNA, the CDR3 is TGTGCCAGCAGCTTAAAGGATGGGGTAGCGGGAGGGTTCGCCTACAATGAGCAGTTCTTC. Its translation: CASSLKDGVAGGFAYNEQFF.

The gene calls are TRBV13 and TRBJ2-5; D gene unclear. This CDR3 is 13 amino acids long. Germline V gene data show CDR1 as PRHDT and CDR2 as FYEKMQ (reference sequence). V was cut by 4 bases and J by 4 bases, with 10 bases left in between. The CDR3 reads CASSYGMTETQYF. The CDR3 DNA reads as TGTGCCAGCAGCTATGGGATGACAGAGACCCAGTACTTC.

This rearrangement joins TRBV10-3 to TRBJ2-3; 13 bases line up with TRBD2. This CDR3 spans 17 amino acids. V gave up 3 bases and J gave up 5 bases; unmatched junction bases: 8. CDR1 and CDR2 from the germline V gene are ENHRY and SYGVKD. CDR3 bases: TGTGCCATCAGTGACCCGGGACTAGCGGGAACGGGAGATACGCAGTATTTT. This gives the protein CAISDPGLAGTGDTQYF.

This chain links TRBV7-9 with TRBJ2-2, with 12 bases lining up with TRBD2. This CDR3 has 16 residues. J was trimmed by 6 bases and V by 6 bases; bases with no gene match: 8. Germline values: CDR1 SEHNR, CDR2 FQNEAQ (reference sequence). CDR3 DNA: TGTGCCAGCAGACCGACCCTAGCGGGAGGGTCCGGGGAGCTGTTTTTT. Protein: CASRPTLAGGSGELFF.

V usage is TRBV6-4 and J usage is TRBJ2-1; 10 bases map to TRBD2. The CDR3 loop spans 20 amino acids. J lost 4 bases, V lost 3 bases, and 18 bases had no gene match. CDR1 and CDR2 (germline): MRHNA, SNTAGT. CDR3 nucleotide sequence: TGTGCCAGCAGTGATTGTGATCTTCTAGCGGGAGACACCTATTACAATGAGCAGTTCTTC. Translated, it gives CASSDCDLLAGDTYYNEQFF.

V and J are TRBV9 and TRBJ2-3; 8 nucleotides agree with TRBD2. J was trimmed by 3 bases and V by 3 bases; bases with no gene match: 6. This CDR3 comprises 15 residues. The germline CDR1 and CDR2 sequences are SGDLS and YYNGEE. CDR3 sequence: CASSAAGVVTDTQYF. In DNA form, the CDR3 reads TGTGCCAGCAGCGCAGCGGGAGTGGTTACAGATACGCAGTATTTT.

This clone was seen just once. CDR3 sequence: CASSESRGPSYGYTF. The CDR3 DNA sequence: TGCGCCAGCAGTGAGTCCCGGGGCCCAAGCTATGGCTACACCTTC. The rearrangement uses TRBV10-1 and TRBJ1-2, with a tentative D call TRBD1 (5 bases). Germline CDR1 is WNHNN and CDR2 is SYGVQD (reference sequence). V was clipped by 0 bases and J by 4 bases, with 12 bases between them. The CDR3 is 15 amino acids.

The chain couples TRBV2 to TRBJ2-5; TRBD2 agrees at 7 bases. V was pared by 6 bases and J by 4 bases, with 8 bases of the junction left unmatched. CDR1 is SNHLY and CDR2 is FYNNEI in the germline V gene. This CDR3 is built from 14 residues. For the CDR3, the DNA is TGTGCCAGCAGGCCCGGACTAGTGGGAGAGACCCAGTACTTC. Its protein is CASRPGLVGETQYF.

The chain couples TRBV4-1 to TRBJ2-5, with D perhaps assigned TRBD1 or TRBD2 (6 bases each). The CDR3 spans 15 residues. Germline CDR1 reads MGHRA; CDR2 reads YSYEKL. V was pared by 1 base and J by 5 bases, with 14 bases between. Here the CDR3 DNA reads TGCGCCAGCAGCCAAGTTTCGGGGGCGGGTGAGACCCAGTACTTC. Translation: CASSQVSGAGETQYF.

V is TRBV24-1 and J is TRBJ2-2; 9 bases are a match to TRBD1. The CDR3 extends over 16 amino acids. CDR1 KGHDR and CDR2 SFDVKD come from the germline V gene. V was clipped by 0 bases and J by 6 bases; unmatched bases: 4. DNA of the CDR3: TGTGCCACCAGTGATTTGCGGGACAGGGCCGCCGGGGAGCTGTTTTTT. Translation gives CATSDLRDRAAGELFF.